This is a list of T cell receptor beta chains from one sample in a study of beta chain features in type 1 diabetes. The table came from immunoSEQ multiplex PCR; TCRdb's copy has only in-frame clones and leaves some out. The sample holds 500,000 to 650,000 clones, roughly 12% seen once. Sample: naive CD4+ T cells from blood. These receptors all come from a man aged 25-45 years with type 1 diabetes. Each CDR3 is given with its conserved first and last residue. A D gene is named only where the DNA matches it firmly. Clone size, where shown, is once, few, many, or a class for clones that have expanded.

>15|TRBV19|.|TRBJ1-5|TRBD1
CASSIGQGGNQPQHF
TGTGCCAGTAGTATAGGGCAGGGGGGCAATCAGCCCCAGCATTTT
>14|TRBV25-1|few|TRBJ2-3|.
CASSDPRGADTQYF
TGTGCCAGCAGTGACCCCAGGGGAGCCGATACGCAGTATTTT
>14|TRBV6-5|.|TRBJ1-1|TRBD1
CASSRDRGPSQAFF
TGTGCCAGCAGTCGGGACAGGGGGCCGTCTCAAGCTTTCTTT
>14|TRBV9|.|TRBJ1-1|.
CASSPAGLNTEAFF
TGTGCCAGCAGCCCCGCGGGGCTGAACACTGAAGCTTTCTTT
>15|TRBV2|.|TRBJ2-7|.
CATGREAGSSYEQYF
TGTGCCACCGGCAGGGAGGCAGGATCTTCGTACGAGCAGTACTTC
>11|TRBV29-1|few|TRBJ1-2|.
CSVDYGEGYTF
TGCAGCGTTGATTACGGGGAAGGCTACACCTTC
>17|TRBV11-3|.|TRBJ2-5|TRBD2
CASSSPGTRGIRETQYF
TGTGCCAGCAGCTCCCCCGGGACTAGGGGGATCAGAGAGACCCAGTACTTC
>16|TRBV28|few|TRBJ2-7|.
CASNRRSAGSYYEQYF
TGTGCCAGCAATCGTCGGTCGGCAGGATCATACTACGAGCAGTACTTC
>17|TRBV9|.|TRBJ1-3|TRBD1
CASSTKGQGNSGNTIYF
TGTGCCAGCAGCACCAAGGGACAGGGAAATTCTGGAAACACCATATATTTT
>15|TRBV7-2|.|TRBJ1-2|.
CASSRPFVADYGYTF
TGTGCCAGCAGCCGTCCCTTCGTGGCCGACTATGGCTACACCTTC
>11|TRBV21-1|.|TRBJ2-7|.
CASNPDRRQYF
TGTGCCAGCAACCCAGACAGACGGCAGTACTTC
>12|TRBV6-5|.|TRBJ1-6|.
CASNTRNSPLHF
TGTGCCAGCAATACCAGGAATTCACCCCTCCACTTT
>14|TRBV30|few|TRBJ1-4|.
CAWGLLATNEKLFF
TGTGCCTGGGGTCTACTTGCAACTAATGAAAAACTGTTTTTT
>15|TRBV5-1|few|TRBJ2-6|.
CASTRTVSGANVLTF
TGCGCCAGCACTAGGACCGTTTCCGGGGCCAACGTCCTGACTTTC
>11|TRBV7-2|few|TRBJ2-1|.
CASSLQGEQFF
TGTGCCAGCAGCTTACAGGGAGAGCAGTTCTTC
>15|TRBV7-9|.|TRBJ2-3|.
CASSLGQGLVDTQYF
TGTGCCAGCAGCTTAGGCCAGGGCCTTGTAGATACGCAGTATTTT
>12|TRBV30|few|TRBJ2-5|.
CAWGERRETQYF
TGTGCCTGGGGTGAGCGGCGAGAGACCCAGTACTTC
>14|TRBV5-1|.|TRBJ2-7|.
CASSLAGATYEQYF
TGCGCCAGCAGCTTGGCCGGAGCTACCTACGAGCAGTACTTC
>12|TRBV29-1|.|TRBJ2-5|.
CSAGTEKETQYF
TGCAGCGCAGGGACTGAGAAAGAGACCCAGTACTTC
>15|TRBV30|few|TRBJ2-6|.
CAWSGQYSGANVLTF
TGTGCCTGGAGTGGACAGTACTCTGGGGCCAACGTCCTGACTTTC
>20|TRBV9|.|TRBJ1-4|.
CASSVVQLPAGGELMKNCFF
.
>16|TRBV7-2|few|TRBJ2-2|.
CASSLGLAVWAGELFF
TGTGCCAGCAGCTTGGGCTTAGCGGTTTGGGCCGGGGAGCTGTTTTTT
>15|TRBV9|.|TRBJ1-3|TRBD1
CASSAPGQGGNTIYF
TGTGCCAGCAGCGCCCCGGGACAGGGAGGAAACACCATATATTTT
>15|TRBV28|.|TRBJ2-1|.
CASSFGSRGRSEQFF
TGTGCCAGCAGTTTTGGTAGCCGGGGGCGAAGTGAGCAGTTCTTC
>16|TRBV2|.|TRBJ1-2|TRBD1
CASSDPYRGKNYGYTF
TGTGCCAGCAGCGACCCTTACAGGGGGAAAAACTATGGCTACACCTTC
>14|TRBV7-2|.|TRBJ1-2|.
CASSLVGQNYGYTF
TGTGCCAGCAGCTTAGTAGGGCAGAACTATGGCTACACCTTC
>10|TRBV20-1|few|TRBJ2-5|.
CSAGWETQYF
TGCAGTGCTGGTTGGGAGACCCAGTACTTC
>15|TRBV7-2|.|TRBJ2-7|.
CASTPLGDASYEQYF
TGTGCCAGCACCCCCCTAGGGGACGCTTCCTACGAGCAGTACTTC
>14|TRBV27|few|TRBJ2-7|.
CASSLGGHSYEQYF
TGTGCCAGCAGTTTGGGTGGGCACTCCTACGAGCAGTACTTC
>14|TRBV5-1|few|TRBJ2-7|.
CASSTNSLGHEQYF
TGCGCCAGCAGCACAAACAGTCTTGGTCACGAGCAGTACTTC
>15|TRBV7-2|.|TRBJ1-6|.
CASSLGSGDNSPLHF
TGTGCCAGCAGCTTAGGGTCAGGGGATAATTCACCCCTCCACTTT
>14|TRBV2|.|TRBJ1-1|.
CASSGAFKGTEAFF
TGTGCCAGCAGTGGGGCCTTCAAGGGCACTGAAGCTTTCTTT
>15|TRBV5-1|few|TRBJ2-7|TRBD1
CASSLGQGLSYEQYF
TGCGCCAGCAGCCTTGGACAGGGTCTCTCCTACGAGCAGTACTTC
>14|TRBV7-2|.|TRBJ2-5|.
CASSLEGVWGTQYF
TGTGCCAGCAGCTTAGAGGGCGTCTGGGGGACCCAGTACTTC
>17|TRBV19|few|TRBJ2-1|.
CASSITSGAGRSNEQFF
TGTGCCAGTAGTATCACCAGTGGAGCGGGCAGATCCAATGAGCAGTTCTTC
>14|TRBV7-9|.|TRBJ1-2|.
CASSLEGIGSGYTF
TGTGCCAGCAGCTTAGAAGGGATAGGAAGTGGCTACACCTTC
>11|TRBV6-5|few|TRBJ2-5|.
CASRSRETQYF
TGTGCCAGCAGATCCAGGGAGACCCAGTACTTC
>14|TRBV5-4|.|TRBJ2-7|.
CASSLGAGLSEQYF
TGTGCCAGCAGCTTGGGGGCAGGGCTCAGCGAGCAGTACTTC
>11|TRBV6-5|few|TRBJ1-4|.
CASSPDEKLFF
TGTGCCAGCAGCCCTGATGAAAAACTGTTTTTT
>15|TRBV7-2|.|TRBJ2-2|.
CASSSSRLQTGELFF
TGTGCCAGCAGCTCGTCGAGGCTCCAGACCGGGGAGCTGTTTTTT
>15|TRBV14|.|TRBJ2-1|.
CASSPSPGIYNEQFF
TGTGCCAGCAGCCCATCCCCAGGGATCTACAATGAGCAGTTCTTC
>15|TRBV11-2|.|TRBJ1-4|TRBD1
CASNLVTGGNEKLFF
TGTGCCAGCAACTTAGTGACAGGGGGAAATGAAAAACTGTTTTTT
>12|TRBV2|few|TRBJ1-5|.
CASRTSDQPQHF
TGTGCCAGTAGGACCTCAGATCAGCCCCAGCATTTT
>14|TRBV28|few|TRBJ2-7|.
CASTLGGGSYEQYF
TGTGCCAGCACACTGGGAGGGGGCTCCTACGAGCAGTACTTC
>15|TRBV6-5|.|TRBJ2-6|.
CASRDSYLGANVLTF
TGTGCCAGCCGGGACTCATATCTCGGGGCCAACGTCCTGACTTTC
>12|TRBV27|few|TRBJ2-7|TRBD2
CASSLWGGEQYF
TGTGCCAGCAGTTTATGGGGGGGAGAGCAGTACTTC
>13|TRBV30|few|TRBJ1-3|.
CAWSVHPGNTIYF
TGTGCCTGGAGTGTACATCCTGGAAACACCATATATTTT
>15|TRBV5-4|.|TRBJ2-3|TRBD2
CASSLGLAGLDTQYF
TGTGCCAGCAGCTTGGGGCTAGCGGGGCTAGATACGCAGTATTTT
>14|TRBV7-2|few|TRBJ2-7|.
CASSLAVTLYEQYF
TGTGCCAGCAGCTTAGCGGTCACACTCTACGAGCAGTACTTC
>15|TRBV28|.|TRBJ1-2|TRBD1
CASSPQDRGSGGYTF
TGTGCCAGCAGTCCGCAGGACAGGGGGTCTGGCGGCTACACCTTC
>11|TRBV29-1|few|TRBJ2-7|.
CSVDVGDEQYF
TGCAGCGTTGATGTAGGGGACGAGCAGTACTTC
>16|TRBV5-1|.|TRBJ2-1|TRBD2
CASSLGLAGGHNEQFF
TGCGCCAGCAGCTTGGGACTAGCGGGCGGCCACAATGAGCAGTTCTTC
>15|TRBV15|.|TRBJ2-2|.
CATSRDRTGTGELFF
TGTGCCACCAGCAGAGATCGTACGGGGACCGGGGAGCTGTTTTTT
>13|TRBV7-9|.|TRBJ2-5|TRBD2
CASSWEGFETQYF
TGTGCCAGCAGCTGGGAGGGGTTTGAGACCCAGTACTTC
>15|TRBV27|.|TRBJ1-1|.
CASSLTGSMNTEAFF
TGTGCCAGCAGTTTAACAGGGAGCATGAACACTGAAGCTTTCTTT
>14|TRBV14|few|TRBJ2-3|.
CASSLLPHTDTQYF
TGTGCCAGCAGCCTACTCCCCCACACAGATACGCAGTATTTT
>16|TRBV7-8|.|TRBJ1-6|.
CASSYRALSYNSPLHF
TGTGCCAGCAGCTACCGGGCCCTCTCCTATAATTCACCCCTCCACTTT